The TCR beta chain under discussion was sequenced for a study of T cell clonality in common variable immunodeficiency. Profiling relied on immunoSEQ multiplex PCR, and the TCRdb table lists in-frame clones only, not all of them. The data show about 66,000 clones, with none appearing a single time. At least ten counts were recorded for this clone. The sequenced fragment ends 3 residues before the CDR3 boundary, so the rest is inferred from the germline J gene. The CDR3 length is 14 residues. Germline lookup yields CDR1 SGHTA and CDR2 FQGTGA. The V gene end was trimmed by 4 bases and the J gene end by 8 bases; junction bases not matched to a gene: 8.

The TCR comes from a person aged 18 to 75 in good health. The chain joins TRBV7-3 to TRBJ2-1; 7 bases map to TRBD2. Sequenced: peripheral blood mononuclear cells. The CDR3 DNA, read in part, is TGTGCCAGCAGCTCCAGCGGCGGGAGTGATGAG. This codes for CASSSSGGSDE. The CDR3, in full, reads CASSSSGGSDEQFF.